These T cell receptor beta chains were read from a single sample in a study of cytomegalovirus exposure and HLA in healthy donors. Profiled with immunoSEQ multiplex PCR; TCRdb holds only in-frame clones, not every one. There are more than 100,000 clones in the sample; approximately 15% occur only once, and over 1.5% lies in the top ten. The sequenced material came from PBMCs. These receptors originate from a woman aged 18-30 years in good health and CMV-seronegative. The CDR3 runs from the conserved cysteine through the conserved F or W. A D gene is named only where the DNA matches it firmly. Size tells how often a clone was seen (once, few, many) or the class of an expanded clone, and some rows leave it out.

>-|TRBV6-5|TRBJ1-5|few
CASSYSSEYSNQPQHF
TGTGCCAGCAGTTACTCTTCAGAATATAGCAATCAGCCCCAGCATTTT
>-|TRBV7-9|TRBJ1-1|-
CASSIGGTPSEAFF
TGTGCCAGCTCAATCGGAGGGACCCCGAGTGAAGCTTTCTTT
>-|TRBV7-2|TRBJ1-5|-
CASSLAGVRNQPQHF
TGTGCCAGCAGCCTCGCAGGGGTTCGCAATCAGCCCCAGCATTTT
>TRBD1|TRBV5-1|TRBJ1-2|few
CASSPGVQGAYGYTF
TGCGCCAGCAGTCCTGGGGTTCAGGGGGCATATGGCTACACCTTC
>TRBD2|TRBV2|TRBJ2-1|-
CASPGLADYNEQFF
TGTGCCAGCCCCGGACTAGCGGATTACAATGAGCAGTTCTTC
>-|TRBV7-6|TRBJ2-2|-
CASSSQASQDTGELFF
TGTGCCAGCAGCTCCCAGGCTAGCCAGGACACCGGGGAGCTGTTTTTT
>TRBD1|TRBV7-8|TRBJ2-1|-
CASSFVGQGYEQFF
TGTGCCAGCAGCTTCGTGGGACAGGGGTATGAGCAGTTCTTC
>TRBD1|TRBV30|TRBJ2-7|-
CAWSRLAGGYEQYF
TGTGCCTGGAGTCGTTTAGCAGGGGGCTACGAGCAGTACTTC
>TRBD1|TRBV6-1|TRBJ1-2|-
CASSEWDRGPSGYGYTF
TGTGCCAGCAGTGAATGGGACAGGGGGCCTTCTGGCTATGGCTACACCTTC
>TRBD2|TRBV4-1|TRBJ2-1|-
CASSQSPGTNDEQFF
TGCGCCAGCAGCCAAAGCCCCGGGACTAATGATGAGCAGTTCTTC
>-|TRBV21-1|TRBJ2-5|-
CASLAVGGEGETQYF
TGTGCCAGCCTGGCTGTTGGGGGCGAGGGGGAGACCCAGTACTTC
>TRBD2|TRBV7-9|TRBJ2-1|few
CASSSPTSGSSYNEQFF
TGTGCCAGCAGCTCCCCGACTAGCGGGAGCTCCTACAATGAGCAGTTCTTC
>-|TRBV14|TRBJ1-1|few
CASSPTNTEAFF
TGTGCCAGCAGCCCTACTAACACTGAAGCTTTCTTT
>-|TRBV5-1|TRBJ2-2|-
CASSGNIGQNTGELFF
TGCGCCAGCAGCGGAAACATCGGACAGAACACCGGGGAGCTGTTTTTT
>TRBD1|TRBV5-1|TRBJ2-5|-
CASSATGAGETQYF
TGCGCCAGCAGCGCGACAGGGGCGGGAGAGACCCAGTACTTC
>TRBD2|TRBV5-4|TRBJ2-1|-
CASSSRRAGGVGSYNEQFF
TGTGCCAGCAGCTCCCGGCGAGCGGGGGGGGTCGGCTCCTACAATGAGCAGTTCTTC
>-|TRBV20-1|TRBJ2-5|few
CSARVRETQYF
TGCAGTGCTAGAGTTCGAGAGACCCAGTACTTC
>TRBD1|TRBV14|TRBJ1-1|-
CASSLTGVEAFF
TGTGCCAGCAGCCTCACAGGGGTTGAAGCTTTCTTT
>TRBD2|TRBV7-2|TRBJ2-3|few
CASSKGTSGYTDTQYF
TGTGCCAGCAGCAAAGGGACTAGCGGCTACACAGATACGCAGTATTTT
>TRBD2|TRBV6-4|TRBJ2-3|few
CASSAAGGPTDTQYF
TGTGCCAGCAGTGCGGCGGGGGGGCCCACAGATACGCAGTATTTT
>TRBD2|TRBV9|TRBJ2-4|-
CASSARAGEAKNIQYF
TGTGCCAGCAGCGCAAGGGCGGGGGAAGCCAAAAACATTCAGTACTTC
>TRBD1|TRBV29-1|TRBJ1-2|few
CSAGTGENYGYTF
TGCAGCGCCGGGACAGGGGAGAACTATGGCTACACCTTC
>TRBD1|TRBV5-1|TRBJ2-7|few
CASSLGDRDTGEQYF
TGCGCCAGCAGCTTGGGGGACAGGGACACGGGCGAGCAGTACTTC
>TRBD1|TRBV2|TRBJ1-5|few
CASSEKRTGQAQHF
TGTGCCAGCAGCGAGAAGAGGACAGGCCAGGCCCAGCATTTT
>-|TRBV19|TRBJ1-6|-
CASTGGSQIYNSPLHF
TGTGCCAGTACCGGAGGGTCCCAGATTTATAATTCACCCCTCCACTTT
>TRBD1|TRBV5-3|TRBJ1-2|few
CARSVGTAFQKGYGYTF
TGTGCCAGAAGCGTCGGGACAGCCTTCCAAAAAGGCTATGGCTACACCTTC
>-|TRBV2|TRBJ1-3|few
CASSPGGGYYGNTIYF
TGTGCCAGCAGCCCCGGGGGAGGGTATTATGGAAACACCATATATTTT
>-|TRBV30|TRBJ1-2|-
CAWDYQGYTF
TGTGCCTGGGACTACCAAGGCTACACCTTC
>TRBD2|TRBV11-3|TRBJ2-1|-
CASSLTTSGRSHEQFF
TGTGCCAGCAGCTTAACAACTAGCGGGAGGAGCCATGAGCAGTTCTTC
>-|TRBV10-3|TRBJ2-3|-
CAISESSDSSTDTQYF
TGTGCCATCAGTGAGAGTTCTGACTCCAGCACAGATACGCAGTATTTT
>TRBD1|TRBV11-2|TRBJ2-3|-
CASSLWDRSTDTQYF
TGTGCCAGCAGCCTGTGGGACAGAAGCACAGATACGCAGTATTTT
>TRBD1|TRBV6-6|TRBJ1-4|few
CASRGEGATNEKLFF
TGTGCCAGCAGGGGAGAGGGGGCGACTAATGAAAAACTGTTTTTT
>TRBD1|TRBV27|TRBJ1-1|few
CASTLAGGLSTEAFF
TGTGCCAGCACCCTAGCAGGGGGGCTAAGCACTGAAGCTTTCTTT